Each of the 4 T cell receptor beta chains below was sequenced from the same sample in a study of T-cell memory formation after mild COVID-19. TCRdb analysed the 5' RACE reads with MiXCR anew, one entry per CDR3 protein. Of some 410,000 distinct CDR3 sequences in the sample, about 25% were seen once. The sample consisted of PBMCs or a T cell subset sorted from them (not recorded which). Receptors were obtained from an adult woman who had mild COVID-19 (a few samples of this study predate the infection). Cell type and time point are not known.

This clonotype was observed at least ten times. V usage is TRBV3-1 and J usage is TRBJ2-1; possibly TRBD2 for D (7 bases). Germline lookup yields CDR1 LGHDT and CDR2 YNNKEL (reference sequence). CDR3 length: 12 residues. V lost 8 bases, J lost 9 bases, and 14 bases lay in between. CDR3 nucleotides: TGTGCCAGCGCGGGGGCGGTGGCTGAGCAGTTCTTC. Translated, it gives CASAGAVAEQFF.

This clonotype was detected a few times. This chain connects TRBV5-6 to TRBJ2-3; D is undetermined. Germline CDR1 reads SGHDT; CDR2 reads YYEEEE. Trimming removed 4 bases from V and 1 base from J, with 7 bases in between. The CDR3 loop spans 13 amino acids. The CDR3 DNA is TGTGCCAGCAGCGGGTTACGCACAGATACGCAGTATTTT. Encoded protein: CASSGLRTDTQYF.

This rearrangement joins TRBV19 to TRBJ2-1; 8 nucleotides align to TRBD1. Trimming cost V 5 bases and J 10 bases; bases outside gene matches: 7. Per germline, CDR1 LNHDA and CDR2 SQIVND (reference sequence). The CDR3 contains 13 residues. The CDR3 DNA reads TGTGCCAGTAGTTCCACAGGGGGGAAAGAGCAGTTCTTC. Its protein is CASSSTGGKEQFF.

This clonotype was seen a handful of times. The CDR3 is CATAGVWAFF. The CDR3 coding sequence is TGTGCCACCGCCGGGGTATGGGCTTTCTTT. This rearrangement joins TRBV19 to TRBJ1-1; D call uncertain. Trimming took off 10 bases at V and 11 bases at J, with 14 bases between the two ends. Germline-derived CDR1 and CDR2 are LNHDA and SQIVND (reference sequence). The CDR3 loop spans 10 amino acids.